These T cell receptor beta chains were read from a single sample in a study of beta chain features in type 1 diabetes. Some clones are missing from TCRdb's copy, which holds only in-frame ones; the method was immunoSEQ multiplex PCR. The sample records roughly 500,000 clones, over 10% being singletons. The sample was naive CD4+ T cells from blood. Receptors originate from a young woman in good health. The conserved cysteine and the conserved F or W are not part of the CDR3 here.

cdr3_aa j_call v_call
ASSLAPTDTQY TRBJ2-3 TRBV7-2
ASSPPGSGANVLT TRBJ2-6 TRBV28
ASSPTGGGGTDTQY TRBJ2-3 TRBV4-3
SAGEMPQH TRBJ1-5 TRBV20-1
SADRQAQETQY TRBJ2-5 TRBV29-1
ASSRTGNSNQPQH TRBJ1-5 TRBV7-9
AISESSWGTEAF TRBJ1-1 TRBV10-3
ASSPPTNTGELF TRBJ2-2 TRBV18
ASSEGQGRGEKLF TRBJ1-4 TRBV2
ASSFRELAPQRAQY TRBJ2-5 TRBV7-6
ASSLTTGGFGEAF TRBJ1-1 TRBV7-2
ASSQNREDKLF TRBJ1-4 TRBV4-2
ASSPGLSDQETQY TRBJ2-5 TRBV4-3
ASSLEAGGPTDTQY TRBJ2-3 TRBV7-9
ATSGSLNRVRETQY TRBJ2-5 TRBV15
ASSQVGRGSHEQF TRBJ2-1 TRBV4-1
ASSYGRGTEAF TRBJ1-1 TRBV6-5
ASSWETNTYNEQF TRBJ2-1 TRBV7-2
ASSDFDRAVF TRBJ2-1 TRBV7-2
ASSLDHNEQF TRBJ2-1 TRBV7-2
ASSLRGSTGELF TRBJ2-2 TRBV7-3
ASSTGQVLNSPLH TRBJ1-6 TRBV27
ASSLTGTSDHNEQF TRBJ2-1 TRBV7-9
ASSYGLALYNEQF TRBJ2-1 TRBV6-5
ASSRQGGTGELF TRBJ2-2 TRBV25-1
ASSLGRVRESVRRETQY TRBJ2-5 TRBV7-2
ASSPTEGHEQY TRBJ2-7 TRBV7-3
ASSEQGAEAF TRBJ1-1 TRBV2
ASSQSGRAGEQY TRBJ2-7 TRBV7-9
ASSGRPSGSSEQY TRBJ2-7 TRBV6-5
ATKRDRVADLAF TRBJ1-1 TRBV15
ASSSIQGGYGYT TRBJ1-2 TRBV27
ATSRGETQY TRBJ2-5 TRBV15
SVESYGYT TRBJ1-2 TRBV29-1
ASSLAPGWNGELF TRBJ2-2 TRBV7-8
SVALRTAPSGNTIY TRBJ1-3 TRBV29-1
ASSHPGANVLT TRBJ2-6 TRBV19
ASSLRTSGNLYEQY TRBJ2-7 TRBV7-2
ASSGLRGANVLT TRBJ2-6 TRBV11-2
ASSFSVTQY TRBJ2-3 TRBV6-6
SASRADEQF TRBJ2-1 TRBV20-1
ASSDIREGQVKAF TRBJ1-1 TRBV9
ASSLDLYNEQF TRBJ2-1 TRBV5-1
ASSLEPFSETQY TRBJ2-5 TRBV5-1
ASSSVGRAQY TRBJ2-5 TRBV6-5
ASSYGTFQETQY TRBJ2-5 TRBV5-4
ASSVGRAGGYT TRBJ1-2 TRBV9
ASSAPGLVNTGELF TRBJ2-2 TRBV5-4
ASSLGSGRYTQY TRBJ2-3 TRBV5-4
ASSERFGDWQETQY TRBJ2-5 TRBV9
ASIWTGPRNTEAF TRBJ1-1 TRBV25-1
ASSVVVAGGRIEQF TRBJ2-1 TRBV9
ASSPSIGTQY TRBJ2-5 TRBV18
SARGTGELF TRBJ2-2 TRBV20-1
ASSPQRDTQY TRBJ2-3 TRBV7-9
AWRAGGRETQY TRBJ2-5 TRBV30
ASSLRTGGYEQY NA TRBV9